Listed below are T cell receptor beta chains from one sample, sequenced in a study of Graves' ophthalmopathy and Graves' hyperthyroidism. Each CDR3 protein gets one entry after TCRdb re-called the multiplex PCR reads with MiXCR. The sample carries 450,000 or so distinct CDR3 sequences, approximately 15% recorded once. Input material: blood. The source of these receptors is a woman in her twenties or thirties with Graves' ophthalmopathy. Both conserved end residues are part of each CDR3.

V,CDR3
TRBV13,CASRYQGFQETQYF
TRBV5-1,CASSLGQGFENIQYF
TRBV5-1,CASSLDGVRTEAFF
TRBV28,CASLLSGANVLTF
TRBV29-1,CSVEGGQATYGYTF
TRBV11-2,CASGLRQGPTEAFF
TRBV12-3/TRBV12-4,CASSSSEAKNIQYF
TRBV6-5,CASSYSGTQPQHF
TRBV6-5,CASSSGGGYRAFF
TRBV6-1,CASSGADRGTGELFF
TRBV5-1,CASSKGYGYTF
TRBV6-1,CASRTGGKNTEAFF
TRBV6-1,CASRETHGGNTIYF
TRBV3-1,CASSQAKAQPQHF
TRBV30,CAWSSRANYGYTF
TRBV6-2/TRBV6-3,CASSYSSYYRGPENTEAFF
TRBV6-4,CASSELGGTGGAVEAFF
TRBV5-1,CASSPRRDSYEQYF
TRBV7-9,CASKGGRDPYEQYF
TRBV27,CASTSTGGSYEQYF
TRBV5-5,CASSLWGPQETQYF
TRBV18,CASSRQENPYEQYF
TRBV19,CASSMSLAGIYEQYF
TRBV6-1,CASTFGQGRETQYF
TRBV6-5,CASSYSSGRGYEQYF
TRBV28,CASSTSTPQDYEQYF
TRBV10-1,CASSESDSRPARWVGNTIYF
TRBV7-2,CASTPSETQYF
TRBV27,CASSLQQGGEQYF
TRBV2,CASSADPEVYGYTF
TRBV30,CAWNPGLGNTIYF
TRBV29-1,CSVAGDAGDSGNTIYF
TRBV28,CASRELAGGSGELFF
TRBV6-1,CASSEVPSAPQHF
TRBV6-5,CASSSLTTGAFF
TRBV5-4,CASSVTSGGVYEQYF
TRBV11-2,CASSVLGQGWGYTF
TRBV12-3/TRBV12-4,CASSQQGTAEAFF
TRBV20-1,CSARVHMNTEAFF
TRBV12-3/TRBV12-4,CASSFSGWDQPQHF
TRBV6-1,CASSERVSFSNQPQHF
TRBV28,CASSRQTGTYGYTF
TRBV7-9,CASSPSGRATNEQFF
TRBV6-1,CASIPLEATHYEQYF